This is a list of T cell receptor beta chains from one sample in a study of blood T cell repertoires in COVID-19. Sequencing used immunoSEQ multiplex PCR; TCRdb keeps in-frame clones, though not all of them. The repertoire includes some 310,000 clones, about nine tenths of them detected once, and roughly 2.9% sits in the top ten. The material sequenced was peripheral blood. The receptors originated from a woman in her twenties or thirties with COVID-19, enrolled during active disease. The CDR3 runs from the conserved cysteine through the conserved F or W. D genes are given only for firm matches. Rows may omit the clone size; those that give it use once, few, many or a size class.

DNA: TGTGCCATCAGGGACAGGTCGGTCTCCTACGAGCAGTACTTC
CDR3: CAIRDRSVSYEQYF
D: TRBD1
J: TRBJ2-7
V: TRBV10-3
size: NA

DNA: TGTGCCAGTAGTGGGGGACAGGGGGTTTTAGAGACCCAGTACTTC
CDR3: CASSGGQGVLETQYF
D: TRBD1
J: TRBJ2-5
V: TRBV19
size: NA

DNA: TGTGCCAGCAGCGTAGGGGGACATTCTTCGTACGAGCAGTACTTC
CDR3: CASSVGGHSSYEQYF
D: NA
J: TRBJ2-7
V: TRBV9
size: few

DNA: TGTGCCAGCACAGGACAGGCGAACACTGAAGCTTTCTTT
CDR3: CASTGQANTEAFF
D: TRBD1
J: TRBJ1-1
V: TRBV12-3/TRBV12-4
size: NA

DNA: TGTGCCTGGAGTCTCGGGGTTAGCGGCTACACCTTC
CDR3: CAWSLGVSGYTF
D: NA
J: TRBJ1-2
V: TRBV30
size: NA

DNA: TGTGCCAGCAGCCACGGGACAGGGGGTTATACCGGGGAGCTGTTTTTT
CDR3: CASSHGTGGYTGELFF
D: TRBD1
J: TRBJ2-2
V: TRBV3-1/TRBV3-2
size: NA

DNA: TGTGCCAGCAGCTTAGAAGGGGGGGCCTACGAGCAGTACTTC
CDR3: CASSLEGGAYEQYF
D: NA
J: TRBJ2-7
V: TRBV11-2
size: NA

DNA: TGTGCCAGCAGCCGTCCCGGGACTAATGAAAAACTGTTTTTT
CDR3: CASSRPGTNEKLFF
D: NA
J: TRBJ1-4
V: TRBV5-4
size: once

DNA: TGTGCCAGTAGTAATCTCCGCGAACCTATCCGGGGCTATGGCTACACCTTC
CDR3: CASSNLREPIRGYGYTF
D: NA
J: TRBJ1-2
V: TRBV19
size: NA

DNA: TGTGCCTGGAGTGTAAGACCTGGACTAGAGGCCGGGGAGCTGTTTTTT
CDR3: CAWSVRPGLEAGELFF
D: TRBD2
J: TRBJ2-2
V: TRBV30
size: NA

DNA: TGTGCCAGCAGCCCTTTTACAGGGCCCTCGGACACTGAAGCTTTCTTT
CDR3: CASSPFTGPSDTEAFF
D: NA
J: TRBJ1-1
V: TRBV27
size: NA

DNA: TGCGCCAGCAGCGAGACAGGGGGCATCGCCGGGGAGCTGTTTTTT
CDR3: CASSETGGIAGELFF
D: TRBD1
J: TRBJ2-2
V: TRBV5-1
size: NA

DNA: TGTGCCAGCAGCTTACACGGGAACGGGCCCGGGGAGCTGTTTTTT
CDR3: CASSLHGNGPGELFF
D: NA
J: TRBJ2-2
V: TRBV7-9
size: once

DNA: TGTGCCAGCAGCCCCCCCGGGTCGACTAGCGGGAGGCCTAGAAATGAGCAGTTCTTC
CDR3: CASSPPGSTSGRPRNEQFF
D: NA
J: TRBJ2-1
V: TRBV21-1
size: NA

DNA: TGTGCCATCAGTGAGTCTATCCACGGATCACAGGGTTATGGCTACACCTTC
CDR3: CAISESIHGSQGYGYTF
D: NA
J: TRBJ1-2
V: TRBV10-3
size: NA

DNA: TGTGCCAGCAGCTTAGCCCTGAGCGGGGGGAACACCGGGGAGCTGTTTTTT
CDR3: CASSLALSGGNTGELFF
D: TRBD2
J: TRBJ2-2
V: TRBV7-2
size: NA

DNA: TGTGCCAGCAGCGAGGGACAGCACCCCAGGCAGTTCTTC
CDR3: CASSEGQHPRQFF
D: TRBD1
J: TRBJ2-1
V: TRBV6-5
size: NA

DNA: TGTGCCAGCAGGGCCGGGACACCAAATCAGCCCCAGCATTTT
CDR3: CASRAGTPNQPQHF
D: NA
J: TRBJ1-5
V: TRBV2
size: NA

DNA: TGCGCCAGCAGCACCACGGGAGGGGCAGATACGCAGTATTTT
CDR3: CASSTTGGADTQYF
D: TRBD2
J: TRBJ2-3
V: TRBV5-1
size: NA

DNA: TGTGCCAGCAGCTTAGGGGCCCACGAGCAGTTCTTC
CDR3: CASSLGAHEQFF
D: NA
J: TRBJ2-1
V: TRBV13
size: NA

DNA: TGTGCCAGCAGTTGGTCCGGGAGTCCTCTGCGTGAAAAGGAGCAGTACTTC
CDR3: CASSWSGSPLREKEQYF
D: NA
J: TRBJ2-7
V: TRBV28
size: once

DNA: TGCGCCAGCAGCCCCGGGACAGGGAGCTATGGCTACACCTTC
CDR3: CASSPGTGSYGYTF
D: TRBD1
J: TRBJ1-2
V: TRBV5-1
size: NA

DNA: TGTGCCAGCTCACTCGACCTTGGACAGACCACAGATACGCAGTATTTT
CDR3: CASSLDLGQTTDTQYF
D: NA
J: TRBJ2-3
V: TRBV18
size: once

DNA: TGTGCCAGTAGTATCACAGAATATAGCAATCAGCCCCAGCATTTT
CDR3: CASSITEYSNQPQHF
D: NA
J: TRBJ1-5
V: TRBV19
size: NA

DNA: TGTGCCAGCAGTGATGGGAGGCGTGGAGTCTATAGCAATCAGCCCCAGCATTTT
CDR3: CASSDGRRGVYSNQPQHF
D: NA
J: TRBJ1-5
V: TRBV6-1
size: NA